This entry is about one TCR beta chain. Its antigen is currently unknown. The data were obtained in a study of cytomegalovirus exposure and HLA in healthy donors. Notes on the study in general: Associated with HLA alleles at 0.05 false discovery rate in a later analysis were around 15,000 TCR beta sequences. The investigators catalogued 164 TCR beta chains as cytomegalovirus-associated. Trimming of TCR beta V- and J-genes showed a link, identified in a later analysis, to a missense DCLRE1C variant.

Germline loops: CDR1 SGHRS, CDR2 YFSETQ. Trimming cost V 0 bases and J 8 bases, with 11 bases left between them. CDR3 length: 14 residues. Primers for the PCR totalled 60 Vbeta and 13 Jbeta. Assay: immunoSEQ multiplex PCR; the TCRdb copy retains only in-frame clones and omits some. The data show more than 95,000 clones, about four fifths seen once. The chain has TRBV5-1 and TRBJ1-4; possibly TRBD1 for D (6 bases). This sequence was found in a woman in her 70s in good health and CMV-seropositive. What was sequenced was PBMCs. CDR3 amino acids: CASSLVGQPEKLFF. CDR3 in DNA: TGCGCCAGCAGCTTGGTCGGACAGCCAGAAAAACTGTTTTTT.